This TCR beta chain came from a study of T cells expressing NK-cell markers. Study overall: Seropositivity for HCMV was found in seven of the eight sequenced donors, with one seronegative.

Germline assignment: CDR1 SGHAT and CDR2 FQNNGV. The CDR3 spans 12 residues. From the 5' RACE reads, TCRdb lists one entry per CDR3 protein and no DNA. The sample holds about 380,000 distinct CDR3 sequences. The chain combines TRBV11-2 with TRBJ2-1. Sequences were obtained from blood T cells: a sorted CD56 or NKG2C T cell subset, CD4+ or CD8+ T cells, or bulk PBMC T cells (not recorded which). This TCR derives from a man aged 18-70 years in good health. The CDR3 sequence is CASSFLVDEQFF.